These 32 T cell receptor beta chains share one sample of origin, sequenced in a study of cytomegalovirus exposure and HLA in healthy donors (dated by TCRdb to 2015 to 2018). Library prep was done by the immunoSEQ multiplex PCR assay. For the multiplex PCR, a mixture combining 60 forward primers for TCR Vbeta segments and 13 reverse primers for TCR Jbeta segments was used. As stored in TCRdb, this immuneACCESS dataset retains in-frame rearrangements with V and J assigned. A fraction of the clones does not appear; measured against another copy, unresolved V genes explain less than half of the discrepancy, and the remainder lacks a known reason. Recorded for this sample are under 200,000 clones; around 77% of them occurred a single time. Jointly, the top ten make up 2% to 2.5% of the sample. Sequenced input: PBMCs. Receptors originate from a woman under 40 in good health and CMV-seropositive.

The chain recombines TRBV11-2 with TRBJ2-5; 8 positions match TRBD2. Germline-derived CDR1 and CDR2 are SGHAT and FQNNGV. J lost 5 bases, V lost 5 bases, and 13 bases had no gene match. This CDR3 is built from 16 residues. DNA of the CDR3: TGTGCCAGCAGCCCTACTAGCGGAGGGGGTGGGGAGACCCAGTACTTC. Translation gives CASSPTSGGGGETQYF.

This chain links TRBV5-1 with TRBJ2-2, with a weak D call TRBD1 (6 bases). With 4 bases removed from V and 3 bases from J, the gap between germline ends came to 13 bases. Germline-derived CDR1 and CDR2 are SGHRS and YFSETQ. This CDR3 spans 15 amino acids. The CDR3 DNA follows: TGCGCCAGCAGCATCCGGGACACCCACACCGGGGAGCTGTTTTTT. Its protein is CASSIRDTHTGELFF.

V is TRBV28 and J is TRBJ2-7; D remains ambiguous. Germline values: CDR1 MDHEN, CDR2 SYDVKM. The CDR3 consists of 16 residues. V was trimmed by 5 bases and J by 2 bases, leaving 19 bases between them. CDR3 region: CASSPSSTNLAYEQYF. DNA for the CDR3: TGTGCCAGCAGTCCTTCCTCCACAAATCTTGCCTACGAGCAGTACTTC.

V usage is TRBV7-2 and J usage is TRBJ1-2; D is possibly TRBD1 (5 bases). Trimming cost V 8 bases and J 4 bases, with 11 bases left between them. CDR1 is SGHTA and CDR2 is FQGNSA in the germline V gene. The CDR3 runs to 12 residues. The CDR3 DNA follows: TGTGCCAGCGGGGCAGGTCCCTATGGCTACACCTTC. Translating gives CASGAGPYGYTF.

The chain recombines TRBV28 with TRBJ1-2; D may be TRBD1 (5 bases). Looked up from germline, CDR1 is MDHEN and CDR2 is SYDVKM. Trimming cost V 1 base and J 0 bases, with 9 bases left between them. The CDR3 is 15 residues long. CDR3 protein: CASSLSGSANYGYTF. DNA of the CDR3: TGTGCCAGCAGTTTATCAGGGTCAGCTAACTATGGCTACACCTTC.

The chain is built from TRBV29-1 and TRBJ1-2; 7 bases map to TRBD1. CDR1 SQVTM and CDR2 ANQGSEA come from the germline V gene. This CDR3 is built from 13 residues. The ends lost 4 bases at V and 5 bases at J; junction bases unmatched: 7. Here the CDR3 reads CSVGGTDYYGYTF. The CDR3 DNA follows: TGCAGCGTTGGGGGGACAGACTATTATGGCTACACCTTC. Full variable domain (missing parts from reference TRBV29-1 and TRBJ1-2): SAVISQKPSRDICQRGTSLTIQCQVDSQVTMMFWYRQQPGQSLTLIATANQGSEATYESGFVIDKFPISRPNLTFSTLTVSNMSPEDSSIYLCSVGGTDYYGYTFGSGTRLTVV.

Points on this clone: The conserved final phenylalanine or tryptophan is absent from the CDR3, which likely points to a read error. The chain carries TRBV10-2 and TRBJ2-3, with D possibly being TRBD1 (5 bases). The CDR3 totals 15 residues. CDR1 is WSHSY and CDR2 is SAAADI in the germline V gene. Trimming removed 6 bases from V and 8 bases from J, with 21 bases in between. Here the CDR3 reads CASRDWAWGVGTQYL. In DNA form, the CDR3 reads TGCGCCAGCAGGGATTGGGCTTGGGGCGTCGGTACGCAGTATCTT.

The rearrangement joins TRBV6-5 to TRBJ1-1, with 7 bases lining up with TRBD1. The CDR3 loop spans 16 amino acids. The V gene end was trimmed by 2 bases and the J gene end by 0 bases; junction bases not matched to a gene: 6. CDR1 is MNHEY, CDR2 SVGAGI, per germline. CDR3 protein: CASSYRGRALNTEAFF. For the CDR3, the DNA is TGTGCCAGCAGTTACAGGGGGCGAGCCTTGAACACTGAAGCTTTCTTT.

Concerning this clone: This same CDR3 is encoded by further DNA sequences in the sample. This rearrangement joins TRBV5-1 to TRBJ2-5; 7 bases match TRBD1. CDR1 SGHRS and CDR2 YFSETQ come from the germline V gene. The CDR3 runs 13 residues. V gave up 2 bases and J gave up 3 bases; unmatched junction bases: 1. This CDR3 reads CASSLDREETQYF. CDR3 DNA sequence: TGCGCCAGCAGCTTAGACAGGGAAGAGACCCAGTACTTC.

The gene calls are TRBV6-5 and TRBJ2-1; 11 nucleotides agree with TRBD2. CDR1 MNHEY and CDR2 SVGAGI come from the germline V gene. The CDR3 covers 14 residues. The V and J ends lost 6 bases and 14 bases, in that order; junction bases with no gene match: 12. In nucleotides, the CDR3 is TGTGCCAGCAGCCAACTAGCGGGAGTAAGTCCTAAGTTCTTC. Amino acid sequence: CASSQLAGVSPKFF.

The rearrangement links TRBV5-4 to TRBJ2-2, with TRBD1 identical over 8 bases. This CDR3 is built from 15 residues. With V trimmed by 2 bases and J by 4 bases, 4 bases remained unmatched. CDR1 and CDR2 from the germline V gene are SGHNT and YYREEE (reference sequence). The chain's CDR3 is CASSFQGAGTGELFF. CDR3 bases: TGTGCCAGCAGCTTTCAGGGGGCGGGCACCGGGGAGCTGTTTTTT.

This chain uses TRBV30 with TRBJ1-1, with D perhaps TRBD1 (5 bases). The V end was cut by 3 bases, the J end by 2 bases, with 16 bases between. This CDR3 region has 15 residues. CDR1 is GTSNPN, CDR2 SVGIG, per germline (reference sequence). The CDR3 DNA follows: TGTGCCTGGAGAGATGGCTGGGGCCTAAACACTGAAGCTTTCTTT. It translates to CAWRDGWGLNTEAFF.

In DNA form, the CDR3 reads TGTGCCAGCAGCGGAGGCCCAGGGTTTAATGACCAAGAGACCCAGTACTTC. Its protein is CASSGGPGFNDQETQYF. The chain has TRBV9 and TRBJ2-5; a possible D gene is TRBD1 (5 bases). The germline CDR1 and CDR2 sequences are SGDLS and YYNGEE. The CDR3 is 17 residues long. V was cut by 3 bases and J by 0 bases, with 18 bases left in between.

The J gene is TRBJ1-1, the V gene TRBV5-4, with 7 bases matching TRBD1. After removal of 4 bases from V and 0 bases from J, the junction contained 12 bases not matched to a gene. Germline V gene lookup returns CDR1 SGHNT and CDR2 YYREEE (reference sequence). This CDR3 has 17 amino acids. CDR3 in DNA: TGTGCCAGCAGCCCGGGAGGGGGCGTCGCGGTGAACACTGAAGCTTTCTTT. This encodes CASSPGGGVAVNTEAFF.

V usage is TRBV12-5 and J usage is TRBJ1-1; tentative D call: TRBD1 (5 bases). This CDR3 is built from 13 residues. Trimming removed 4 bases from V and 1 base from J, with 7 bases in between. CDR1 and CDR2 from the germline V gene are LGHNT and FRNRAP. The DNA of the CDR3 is TGTGCTAGTGGTTCTCAGGGGAACACTGAAGCTTTCTTT. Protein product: CASGSQGNTEAFF.

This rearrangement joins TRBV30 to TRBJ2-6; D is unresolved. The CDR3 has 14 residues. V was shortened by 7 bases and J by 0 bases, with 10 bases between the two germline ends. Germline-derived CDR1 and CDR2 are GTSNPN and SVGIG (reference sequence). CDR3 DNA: TGTGCCTTCCCCGGTAGCTCTGGGGCCAACGTCCTGACTTTC. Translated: CAFPGSSGANVLTF.

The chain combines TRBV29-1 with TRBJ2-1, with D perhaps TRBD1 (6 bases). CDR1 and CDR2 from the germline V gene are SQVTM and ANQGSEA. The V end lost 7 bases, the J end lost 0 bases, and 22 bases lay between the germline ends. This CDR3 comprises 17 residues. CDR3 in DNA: TGCAGCGCGACAGGTAGTGGATCCGAAAGCTCCTACAATGAGCAGTTCTTC. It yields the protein CSATGSGSESSYNEQFF.

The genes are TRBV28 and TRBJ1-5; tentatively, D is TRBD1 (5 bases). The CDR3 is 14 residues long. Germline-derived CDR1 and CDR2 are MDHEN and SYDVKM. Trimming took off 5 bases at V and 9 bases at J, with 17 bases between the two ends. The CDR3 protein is CASSTDSYTGPQHF. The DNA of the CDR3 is TGTGCCAGCAGTACAGACAGTTACACTGGGCCCCAGCATTTT.

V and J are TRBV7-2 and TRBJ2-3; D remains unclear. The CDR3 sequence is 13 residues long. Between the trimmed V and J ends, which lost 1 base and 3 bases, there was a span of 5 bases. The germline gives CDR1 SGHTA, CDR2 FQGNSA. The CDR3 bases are TGTGCCAGCAGCTTAGGAGTTACAGATACGCAGTATTTT. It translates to CASSLGVTDTQYF. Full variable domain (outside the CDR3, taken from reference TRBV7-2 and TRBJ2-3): GAGVSQSPSNKVTEKGKDVELRCDPISGHTALYWYRQSLGQGLEFLIYFQGNSAPDKSGLPSDRFSAERTGGSVSTLTIQRTQQEDSAVYLCASSLGVTDTQYFGPGTRLTVL.

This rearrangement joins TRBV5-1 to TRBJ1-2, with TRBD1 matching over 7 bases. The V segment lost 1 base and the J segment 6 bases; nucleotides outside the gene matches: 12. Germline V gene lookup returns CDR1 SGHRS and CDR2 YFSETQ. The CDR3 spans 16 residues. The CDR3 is CASSLSLGQRADGYTF. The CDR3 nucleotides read TGCGCCAGCAGCTTGTCTTTGGGACAGCGGGCGGATGGCTACACCTTC.

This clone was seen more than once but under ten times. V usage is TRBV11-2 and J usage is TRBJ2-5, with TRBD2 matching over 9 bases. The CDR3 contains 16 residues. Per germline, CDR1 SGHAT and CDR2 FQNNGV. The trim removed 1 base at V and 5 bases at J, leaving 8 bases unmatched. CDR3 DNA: TGTGCCAGCAGCTTAGGTGGGACTAGCAGGGGGGAGACCCAGTACTTC. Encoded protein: CASSLGGTSRGETQYF.

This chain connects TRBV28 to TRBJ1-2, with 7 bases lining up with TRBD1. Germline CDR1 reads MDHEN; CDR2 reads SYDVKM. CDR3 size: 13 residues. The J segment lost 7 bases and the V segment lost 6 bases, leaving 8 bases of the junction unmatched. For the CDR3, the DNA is TGTGCCAGCAGCTTCACAGGGGTCGGTGGCTACACCTTC. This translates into CASSFTGVGGYTF.

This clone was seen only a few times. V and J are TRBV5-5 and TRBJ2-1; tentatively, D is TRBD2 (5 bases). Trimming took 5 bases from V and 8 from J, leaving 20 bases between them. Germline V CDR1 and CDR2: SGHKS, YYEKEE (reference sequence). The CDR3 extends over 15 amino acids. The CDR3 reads CASRAIGRGWDEQFF. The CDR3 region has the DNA TGTGCCAGCAGGGCGATTGGGAGAGGTTGGGATGAGCAGTTCTTC.

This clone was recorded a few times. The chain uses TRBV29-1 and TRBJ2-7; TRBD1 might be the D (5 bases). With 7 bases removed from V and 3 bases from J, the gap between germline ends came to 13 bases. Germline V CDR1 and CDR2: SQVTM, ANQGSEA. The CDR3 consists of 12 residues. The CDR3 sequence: CSASGIGYEQYF. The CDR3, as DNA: TGCAGCGCGTCAGGGATCGGCTACGAGCAGTACTTC.

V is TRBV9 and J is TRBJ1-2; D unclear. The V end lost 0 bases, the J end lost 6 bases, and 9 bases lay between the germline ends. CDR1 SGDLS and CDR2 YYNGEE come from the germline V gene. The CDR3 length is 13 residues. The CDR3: CASSVGPGDGYTF. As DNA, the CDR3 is TGTGCCAGCAGCGTAGGCCCGGGAGATGGCTACACCTTC. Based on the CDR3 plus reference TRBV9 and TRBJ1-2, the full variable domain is DSGVTQTPKHLITATGQRVTLRCSPRSGDLSVYWYQQSLDQGLQFLIQYYNGEERAKGNILERFSAQQFPDLHSELNLSSLELGDSALYFCASSVGPGDGYTFGSGTRLTVV.

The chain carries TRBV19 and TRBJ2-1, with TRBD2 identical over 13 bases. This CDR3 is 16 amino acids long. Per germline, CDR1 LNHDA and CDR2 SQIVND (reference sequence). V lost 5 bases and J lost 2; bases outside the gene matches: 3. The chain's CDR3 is CASSPGLAGAYNEQFF. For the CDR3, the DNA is TGTGCCAGTAGTCCCGGACTAGCGGGGGCCTACAATGAGCAGTTCTTC.

CDR3 region: CASRTDRGAGNTIYF. For the CDR3, the DNA is TGTGCCAGTAGGACGGACAGGGGTGCTGGAAACACCATATATTTT. The chain is built from TRBV19 and TRBJ1-3, with 9 bases that match TRBD1. The germline CDR1 and CDR2 sequences are LNHDA and SQIVND (reference sequence). V shed 6 bases, J shed 2 bases, and the junction held 5 bases outside the gene matches. The CDR3 covers 15 residues. The variable domain in full, with the rest retrieved from reference TRBV19 and TRBJ1-3, is DGGITQSPKYLFRKEGQNVTLSCEQNLNHDAMYWYRQDPGQGLRLIYYSQIVNDFQKGDIAEGYSVSREKKESFPLTVTSAQKNPTAFYLCASRTDRGAGNTIYFGEGSWLTVV.

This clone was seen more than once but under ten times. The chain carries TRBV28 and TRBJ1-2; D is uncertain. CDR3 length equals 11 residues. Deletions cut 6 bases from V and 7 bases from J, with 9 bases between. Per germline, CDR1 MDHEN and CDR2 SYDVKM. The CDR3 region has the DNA TGTGCCAGCAGCGACAAGAGTGGCTACACCTTC. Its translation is CASSDKSGYTF.

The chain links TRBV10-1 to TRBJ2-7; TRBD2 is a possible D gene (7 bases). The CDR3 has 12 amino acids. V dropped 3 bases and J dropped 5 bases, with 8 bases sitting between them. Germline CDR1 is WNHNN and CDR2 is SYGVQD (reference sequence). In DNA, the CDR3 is TGCGCCAGCAGTGAAGGGGGGGACGAGCAGTACTTC. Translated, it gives CASSEGGDEQYF.

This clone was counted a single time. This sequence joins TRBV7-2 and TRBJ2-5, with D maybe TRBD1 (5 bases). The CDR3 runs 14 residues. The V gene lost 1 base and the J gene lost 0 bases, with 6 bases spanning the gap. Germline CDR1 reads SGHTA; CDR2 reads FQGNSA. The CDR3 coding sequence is TGTGCCAGCAGCTTAGACAGGTACCAAGAGACCCAGTACTTC. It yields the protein CASSLDRYQETQYF. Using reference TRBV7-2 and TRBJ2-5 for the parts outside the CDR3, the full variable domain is GAGVSQSPSNKVTEKGKDVELRCDPISGHTALYWYRQSLGQGLEFLIYFQGNSAPDKSGLPSDRFSAERTGGSVSTLTIQRTQQEDSAVYLCASSLDRYQETQYFGPGTRLLVL.

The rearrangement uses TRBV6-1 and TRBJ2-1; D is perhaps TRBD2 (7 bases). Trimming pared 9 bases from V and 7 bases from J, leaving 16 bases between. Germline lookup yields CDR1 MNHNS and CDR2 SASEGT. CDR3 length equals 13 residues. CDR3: CASSHREGNEQFF. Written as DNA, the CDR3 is TGTGCCAGTTCCCACAGGGAGGGTAATGAGCAGTTCTTC.

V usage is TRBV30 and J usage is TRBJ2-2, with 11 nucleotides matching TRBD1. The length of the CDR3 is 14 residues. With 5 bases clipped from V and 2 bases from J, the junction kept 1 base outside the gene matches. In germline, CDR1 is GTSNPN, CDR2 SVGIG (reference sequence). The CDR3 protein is CAWGQGANTGELFF. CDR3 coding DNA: TGTGCCTGGGGACAGGGGGCAAACACCGGGGAGCTGTTTTTT.